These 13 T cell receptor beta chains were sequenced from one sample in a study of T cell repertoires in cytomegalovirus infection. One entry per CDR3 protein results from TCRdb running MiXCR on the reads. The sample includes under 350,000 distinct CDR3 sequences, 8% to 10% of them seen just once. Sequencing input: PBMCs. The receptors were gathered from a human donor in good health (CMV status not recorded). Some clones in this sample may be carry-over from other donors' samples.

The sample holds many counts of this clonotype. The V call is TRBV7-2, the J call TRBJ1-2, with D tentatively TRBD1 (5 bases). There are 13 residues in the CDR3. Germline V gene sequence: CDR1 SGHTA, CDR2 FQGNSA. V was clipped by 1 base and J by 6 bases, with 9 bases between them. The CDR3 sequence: CASSLGGFDGYTF. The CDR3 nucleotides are TGTGCCAGCAGCTTAGGGGGGTTTGATGGCTACACCTTC.

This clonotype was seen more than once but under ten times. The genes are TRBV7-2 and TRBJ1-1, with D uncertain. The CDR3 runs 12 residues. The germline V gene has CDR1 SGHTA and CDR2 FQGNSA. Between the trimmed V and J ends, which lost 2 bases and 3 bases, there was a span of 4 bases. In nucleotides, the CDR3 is TGTGCCAGCAGCTTAACCTACACTGAAGCTTTCTTT. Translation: CASSLTYTEAFF.

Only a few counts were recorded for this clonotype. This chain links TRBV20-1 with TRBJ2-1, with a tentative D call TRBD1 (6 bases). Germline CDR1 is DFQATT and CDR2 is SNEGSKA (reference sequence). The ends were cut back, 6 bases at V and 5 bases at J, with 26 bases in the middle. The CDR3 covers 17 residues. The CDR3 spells CSANTERDTLTHNEQFF. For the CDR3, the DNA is TGCAGTGCCAACACCGAACGGGACACCTTGACCCACAATGAGCAGTTCTTC.

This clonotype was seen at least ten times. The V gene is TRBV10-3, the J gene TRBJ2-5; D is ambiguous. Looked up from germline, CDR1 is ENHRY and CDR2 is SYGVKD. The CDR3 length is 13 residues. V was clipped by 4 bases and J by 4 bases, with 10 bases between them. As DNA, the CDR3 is TGTGCCATCAGTGGGGCCTCCTCAGAGACCCAGTACTTC. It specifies CAISGASSETQYF.

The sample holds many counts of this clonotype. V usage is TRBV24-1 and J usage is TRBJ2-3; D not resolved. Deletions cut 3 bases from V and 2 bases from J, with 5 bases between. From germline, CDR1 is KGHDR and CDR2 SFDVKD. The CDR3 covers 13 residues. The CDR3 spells CATSDPPTDTQYF. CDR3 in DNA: TGTGCCACCAGTGATCCACCCACAGATACGCAGTATTTT.

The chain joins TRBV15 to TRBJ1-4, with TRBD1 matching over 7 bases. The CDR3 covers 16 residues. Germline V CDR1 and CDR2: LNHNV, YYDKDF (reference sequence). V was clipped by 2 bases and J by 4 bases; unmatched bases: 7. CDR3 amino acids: CATSRKPPGGNEKLFF. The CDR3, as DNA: TGTGCCACCAGCAGAAAACCCCCAGGGGGTAATGAAAAACTGTTTTTT.

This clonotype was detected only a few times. Here the CDR3 reads CRGAKAAYEQYF. As DNA, the CDR3 is TGCAGGGGGGCCAAGGCCGCCTACGAGCAGTACTTC. This sequence joins TRBV20-1 and TRBJ2-7; tentative D call: TRBD1 (6 bases). CDR3 length: 12 amino acids. Germline lookup yields CDR1 DFQATT and CDR2 SNEGSKA (reference sequence).

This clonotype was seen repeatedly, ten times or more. CDR3 sequence: CASSLVVLREQYF. Here the CDR3 DNA reads TGTGCCAGCAGCTTAGTGGTTCTGCGGGAGCAGTACTTC. The J gene is TRBJ2-7, the V gene TRBV7-2; no firm D call. Looked up from germline, CDR1 is SGHTA and CDR2 is FQGNSA. The CDR3 has 13 residues. V was cut by 1 base and J by 7 bases, with 11 bases left in between.

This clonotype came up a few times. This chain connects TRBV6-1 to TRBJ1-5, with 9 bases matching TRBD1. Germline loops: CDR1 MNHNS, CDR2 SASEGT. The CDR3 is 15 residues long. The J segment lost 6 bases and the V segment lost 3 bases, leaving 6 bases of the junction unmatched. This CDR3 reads CASSDTGGWRQPQHF. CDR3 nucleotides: TGTGCCAGCAGTGACACAGGGGGCTGGCGTCAGCCCCAGCATTTT.

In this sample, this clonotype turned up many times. In nucleotides, the CDR3 is TGTGCCAGCAGCTTAGTGGGGTACGAGCAGTACTTC. Translated: CASSLVGYEQYF. This chain connects TRBV7-2 to TRBJ2-7; D is unresolved. V lost 1 base and J 4 bases, leaving 5 bases between the germline ends. The CDR3 sequence is 12 residues long. Germline V gives CDR1 SGHTA, CDR2 FQGNSA.

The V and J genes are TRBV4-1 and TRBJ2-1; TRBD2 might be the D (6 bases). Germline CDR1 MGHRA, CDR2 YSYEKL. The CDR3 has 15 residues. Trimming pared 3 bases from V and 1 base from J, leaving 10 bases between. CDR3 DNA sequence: TGCGCCAGCAGCCAGGGCGGGATTTCCTACAATGAGCAGTTCTTC. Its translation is CASSQGGISYNEQFF.

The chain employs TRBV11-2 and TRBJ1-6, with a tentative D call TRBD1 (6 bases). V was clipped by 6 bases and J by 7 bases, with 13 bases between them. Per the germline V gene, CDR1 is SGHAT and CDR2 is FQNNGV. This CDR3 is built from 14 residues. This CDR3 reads CASSSQGLNSPLHF. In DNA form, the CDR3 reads TGTGCCAGCAGTTCGCAGGGGTTAAATTCACCCCTCCACTTT.

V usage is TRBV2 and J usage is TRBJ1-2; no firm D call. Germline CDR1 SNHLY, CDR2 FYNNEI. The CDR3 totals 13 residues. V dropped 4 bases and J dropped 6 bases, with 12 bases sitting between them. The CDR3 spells CASSADETDGYTF. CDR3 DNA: TGTGCCAGCAGTGCTGATGAGACGGATGGCTACACCTTC.